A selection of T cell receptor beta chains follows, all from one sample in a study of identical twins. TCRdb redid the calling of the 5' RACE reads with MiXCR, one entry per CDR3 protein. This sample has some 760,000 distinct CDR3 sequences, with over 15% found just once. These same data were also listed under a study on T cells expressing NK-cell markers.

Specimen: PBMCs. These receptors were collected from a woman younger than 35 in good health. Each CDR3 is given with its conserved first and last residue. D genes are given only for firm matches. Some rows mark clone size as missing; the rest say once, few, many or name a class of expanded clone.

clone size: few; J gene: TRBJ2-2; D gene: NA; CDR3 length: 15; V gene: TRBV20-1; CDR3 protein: CSARGGPFDTGELFF; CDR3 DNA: TGCAGTGCCCGCGGAGGGCCGTTTGACACCGGGGAGCTGTTTTTT
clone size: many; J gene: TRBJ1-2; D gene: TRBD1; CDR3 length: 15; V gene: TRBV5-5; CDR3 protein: CASSPWDRINLGYTF; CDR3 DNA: TGTGCCAGCAGCCCGTGGGACAGGATTAATTTAGGCTACACCTTC
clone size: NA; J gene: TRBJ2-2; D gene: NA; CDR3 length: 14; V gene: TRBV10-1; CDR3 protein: CASSLKPHTGELFF; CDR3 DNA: TGCGCCAGCAGTCTAAAGCCCCACACCGGGGAGCTGTTTTTT
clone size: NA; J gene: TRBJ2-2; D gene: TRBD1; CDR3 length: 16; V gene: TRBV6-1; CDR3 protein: CASFVAPDRDTGELFF; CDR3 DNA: TGTGCCAGCTTTGTTGCCCCGGACAGGGACACCGGGGAGCTGTTTTTT
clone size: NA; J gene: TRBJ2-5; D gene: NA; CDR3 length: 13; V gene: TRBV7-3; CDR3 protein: CASSFGPTKTQYF; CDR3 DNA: TGTGCCAGCAGCTTTGGACCTACAAAGACCCAGTACTTC
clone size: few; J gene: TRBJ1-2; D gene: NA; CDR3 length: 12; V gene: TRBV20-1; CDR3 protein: CSARGEDYGYTF; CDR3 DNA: TGCAGTGCTAGGGGGGAGGACTATGGCTACACCTTC
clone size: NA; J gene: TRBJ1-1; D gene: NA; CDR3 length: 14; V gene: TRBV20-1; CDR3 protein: CSARAGGANTEAFF; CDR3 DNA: TGCAGTGCTAGAGCTGGTGGGGCGAACACTGAAGCTTTCTTT
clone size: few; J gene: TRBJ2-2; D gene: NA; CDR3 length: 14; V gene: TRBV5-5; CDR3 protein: CASCLAPYQGELFF; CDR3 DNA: TGTGCCAGTTGTCTAGCGCCTTACCAGGGGGAGCTGTTTTTT
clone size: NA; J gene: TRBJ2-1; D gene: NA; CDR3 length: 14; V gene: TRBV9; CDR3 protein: CASSPQRVGNEQFF; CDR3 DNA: TGTGCCAGCAGCCCCCAGCGTGTCGGTAATGAGCAGTTCTTC
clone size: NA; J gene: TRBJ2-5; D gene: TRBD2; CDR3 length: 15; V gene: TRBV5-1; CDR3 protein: CASSPGTSGTETQYF; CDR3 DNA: TGCGCCAGCAGCCCCGGGACTAGCGGGACGGAGACCCAGTACTTC
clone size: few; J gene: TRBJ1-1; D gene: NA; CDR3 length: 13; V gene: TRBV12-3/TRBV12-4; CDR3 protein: CASSLAARTEAFF; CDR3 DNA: TGTGCCAGCAGTTTAGCAGCCAGGACTGAAGCTTTCTTT
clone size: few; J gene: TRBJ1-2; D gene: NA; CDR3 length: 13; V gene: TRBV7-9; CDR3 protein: CASSFSSGFGYTF; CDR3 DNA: TGTGCCAGCAGCTTTTCCTCGGGGTTTGGCTACACCTTC
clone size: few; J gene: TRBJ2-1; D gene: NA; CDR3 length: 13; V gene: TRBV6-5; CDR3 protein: CASSYSKRNEQFF; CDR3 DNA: TGTGCCAGCAGTTACTCGAAGAGAAATGAGCAGTTCTTC
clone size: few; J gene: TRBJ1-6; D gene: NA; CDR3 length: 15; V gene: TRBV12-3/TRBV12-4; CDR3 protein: CASSLSGAGGSPLHF; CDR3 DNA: TGTGCCAGCAGTTTATCGGGGGCGGGTGGTTCACCCCTCCACTTT
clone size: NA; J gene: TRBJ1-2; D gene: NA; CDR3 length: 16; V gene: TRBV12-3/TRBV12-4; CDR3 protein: CASSLRETWYSYGYTF; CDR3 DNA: TGTGCCAGCAGTTTGAGAGAGACATGGTATTCCTATGGCTACACCTTC
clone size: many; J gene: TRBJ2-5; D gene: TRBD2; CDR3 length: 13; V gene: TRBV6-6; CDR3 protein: CASSTMAGGTQYF; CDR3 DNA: TGTGCCAGCAGTACGATGGCGGGAGGGACCCAGTACTTC
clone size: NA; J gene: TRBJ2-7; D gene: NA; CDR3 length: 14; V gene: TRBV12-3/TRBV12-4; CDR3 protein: CASSLDTGNYEQYF; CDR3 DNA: TGTGCCAGCAGTTTAGACACAGGGAACTACGAGCAGTACTTC
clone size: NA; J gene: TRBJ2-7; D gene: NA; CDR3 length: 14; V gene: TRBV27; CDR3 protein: CASSFGGAFYEQYF; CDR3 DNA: TGTGCCAGCAGTTTTGGCGGGGCCTTTTACGAGCAGTACTTC
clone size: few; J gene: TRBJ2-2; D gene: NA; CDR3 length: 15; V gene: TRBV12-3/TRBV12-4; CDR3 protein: CASSLQAGRSGELFF; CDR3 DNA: TGTGCCAGCAGTTTACAAGCGGGCCGGTCCGGGGAGCTGTTTTTT
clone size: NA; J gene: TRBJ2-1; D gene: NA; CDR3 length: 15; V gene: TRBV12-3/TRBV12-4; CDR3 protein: CATESGPTVTYEQFF; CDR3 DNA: TGTGCCACAGAGTCGGGACCAACCGTCACCTACGAGCAGTTCTTC
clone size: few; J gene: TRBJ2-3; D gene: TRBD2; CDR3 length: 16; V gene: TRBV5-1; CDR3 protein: CASSAGGGLSTDTQYF; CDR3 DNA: TGCGCCAGCAGCGCGGGGGGGGGCCTAAGCACAGATACGCAGTATTTT
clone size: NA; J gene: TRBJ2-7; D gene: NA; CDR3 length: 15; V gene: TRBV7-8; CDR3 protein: CASSHREKRPGEQYF; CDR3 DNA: TGTGCCAGCAGCCACAGGGAAAAGAGGCCCGGCGAGCAGTACTTC
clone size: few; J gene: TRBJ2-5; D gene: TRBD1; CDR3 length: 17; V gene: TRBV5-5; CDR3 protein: CASSLGQGGTYQETQYF; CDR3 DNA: TGTGCCAGCAGCCTGGGACAGGGCGGTACTTACCAAGAGACCCAGTACTTC
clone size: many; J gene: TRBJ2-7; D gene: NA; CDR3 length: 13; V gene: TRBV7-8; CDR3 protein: CASSLALSGEQYF; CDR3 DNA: TGTGCCAGCAGCTTAGCGCTCAGCGGCGAGCAGTACTTC
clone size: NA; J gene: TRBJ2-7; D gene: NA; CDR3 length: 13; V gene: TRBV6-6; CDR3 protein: CASREAGAYEQYF; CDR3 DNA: TGTGCCAGCAGGGAGGCAGGAGCCTACGAGCAGTACTTC
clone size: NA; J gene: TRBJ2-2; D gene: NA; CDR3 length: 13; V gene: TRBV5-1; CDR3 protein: CASWETNTGELFF; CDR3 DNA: TGCGCCAGCTGGGAAACGAACACCGGGGAGCTGTTTTTT
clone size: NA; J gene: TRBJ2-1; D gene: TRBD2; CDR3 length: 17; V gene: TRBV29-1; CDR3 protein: CSVKARLAGGSYNEQFF; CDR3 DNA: TGCAGCGTTAAAGCAAGATTGGCGGGAGGCTCCTACAATGAGCAGTTCTTC
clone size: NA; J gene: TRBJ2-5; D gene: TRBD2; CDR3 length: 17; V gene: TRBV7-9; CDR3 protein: CASSLGVAGGIQETQYF; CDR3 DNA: TGTGCCAGCAGCTTAGGAGTCGCGGGAGGGATTCAAGAGACCCAGTACTTC
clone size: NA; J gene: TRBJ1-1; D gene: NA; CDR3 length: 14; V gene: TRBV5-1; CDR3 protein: CASTLTGGNTEAFF; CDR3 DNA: TGCGCCAGTACTTTAACAGGAGGCAACACTGAAGCTTTCTTT
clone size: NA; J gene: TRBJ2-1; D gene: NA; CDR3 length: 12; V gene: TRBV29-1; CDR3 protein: CSVEGNFYEQFF; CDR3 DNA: TGCAGCGTTGAAGGGAATTTCTATGAGCAGTTCTTC
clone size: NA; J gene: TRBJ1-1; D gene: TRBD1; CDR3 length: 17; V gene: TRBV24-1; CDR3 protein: CATSTPEGQAMNTEAFF; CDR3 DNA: TGTGCCACCAGTACCCCAGAGGGACAGGCAATGAACACTGAAGCTTTCTTT
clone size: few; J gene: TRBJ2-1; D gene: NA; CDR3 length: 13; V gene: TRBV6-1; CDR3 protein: CASSTGSLNEQFF; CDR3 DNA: TGTGCCAGCAGCACCGGGTCTCTAAATGAGCAGTTCTTC
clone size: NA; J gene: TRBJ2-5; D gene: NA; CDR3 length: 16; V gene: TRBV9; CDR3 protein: CASSGRPGNSQETQYF; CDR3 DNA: TGTGCCAGCAGCGGCAGACCGGGGAACTCTCAAGAGACCCAGTACTTC
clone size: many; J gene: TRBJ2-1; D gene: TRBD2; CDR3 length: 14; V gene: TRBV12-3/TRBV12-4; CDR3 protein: CASSPLAEGTKQFF; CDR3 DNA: TGTGCCAGCAGCCCACTAGCGGAGGGGACAAAGCAGTTCTTC
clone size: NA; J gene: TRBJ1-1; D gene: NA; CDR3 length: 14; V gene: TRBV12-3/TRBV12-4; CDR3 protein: CASTPAGPNTEAFF; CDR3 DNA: TGTGCCAGCACTCCAGCAGGGCCGAACACTGAAGCTTTCTTT
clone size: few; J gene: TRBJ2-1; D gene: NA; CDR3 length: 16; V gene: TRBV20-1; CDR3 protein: CSARDWGRGSYNEQFF; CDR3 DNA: TGCAGTGCTAGAGATTGGGGAAGGGGCTCCTACAATGAGCAGTTCTTC
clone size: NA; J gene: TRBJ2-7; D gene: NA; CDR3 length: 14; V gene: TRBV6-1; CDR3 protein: CASSNRDISYEQYF; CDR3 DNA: TGTGCCAGCAGCAACCGGGACATCTCCTACGAGCAGTACTTC
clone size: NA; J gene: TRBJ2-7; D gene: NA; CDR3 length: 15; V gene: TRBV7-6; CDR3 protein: CASSFGGVQRHEQYF; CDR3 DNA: TGTGCCAGCAGCTTTGGGGGAGTACAGAGACACGAGCAGTACTTC
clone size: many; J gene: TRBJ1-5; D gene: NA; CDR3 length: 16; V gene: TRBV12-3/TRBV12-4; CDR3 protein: CASSRSRRDLYRPQHF; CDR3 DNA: TGTGCCAGCAGTAGATCTCGACGGGACTTATATCGGCCCCAGCATTTT
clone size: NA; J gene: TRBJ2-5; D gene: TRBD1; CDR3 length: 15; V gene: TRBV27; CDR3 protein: CASSLIGQGTETQYF; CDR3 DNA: TGTGCCAGCTCCCTCATCGGACAGGGAACGGAGACCCAGTACTTC
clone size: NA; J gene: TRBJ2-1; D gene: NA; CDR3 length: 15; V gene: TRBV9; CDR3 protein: CASSVDRAAYNEQFF; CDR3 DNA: TGTGCCAGCAGCGTAGATCGAGCGGCCTACAATGAGCAGTTCTTC
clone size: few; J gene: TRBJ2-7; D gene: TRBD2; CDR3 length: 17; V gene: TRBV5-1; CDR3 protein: CASSLAPGLGTGRVQYF; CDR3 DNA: TGCGCCAGCAGCTTGGCCCCGGGACTAGGAACGGGCCGCGTGCAGTACTTC
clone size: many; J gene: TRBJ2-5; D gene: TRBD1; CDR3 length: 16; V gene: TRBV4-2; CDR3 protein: CASSLYRTGAGETQYF; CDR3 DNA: TGTGCCAGCAGCCTCTATCGGACAGGGGCGGGGGAGACCCAGTACTTC
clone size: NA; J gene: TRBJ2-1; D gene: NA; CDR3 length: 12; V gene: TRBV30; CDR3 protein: CAWVAGRREQFF; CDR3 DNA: TGTGCCTGGGTTGCAGGGAGGCGAGAGCAGTTCTTC
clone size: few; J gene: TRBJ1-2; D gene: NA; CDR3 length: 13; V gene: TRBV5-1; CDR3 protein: CASSLGCQANYTF; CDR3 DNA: TGCGCCAGCAGCTTGGGGTGTCAGGCAAACTACACCTTC
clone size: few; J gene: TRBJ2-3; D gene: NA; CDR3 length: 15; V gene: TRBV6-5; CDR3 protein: CASSSWQGFTDTQYF; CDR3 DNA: TGTGCCAGCAGTTCGTGGCAGGGTTTCACAGATACGCAGTATTTT
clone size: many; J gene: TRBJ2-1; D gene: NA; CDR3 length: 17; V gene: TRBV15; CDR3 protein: CATSRDSLPSGINEQFF; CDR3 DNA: TGTGCCACCAGCAGAGATAGTCTCCCATCCGGAATCAATGAGCAGTTCTTC
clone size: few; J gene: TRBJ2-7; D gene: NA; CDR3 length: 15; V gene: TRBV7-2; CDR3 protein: CASSLVSGPPYEQYF; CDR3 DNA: TGTGCCAGCAGCTTAGTAAGCGGGCCGCCCTACGAGCAGTACTTC
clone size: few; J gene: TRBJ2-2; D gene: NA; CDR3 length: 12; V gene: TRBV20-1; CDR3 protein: CSWAKNTGELFF; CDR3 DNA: TGCAGTTGGGCCAAGAACACCGGGGAGCTGTTTTTT
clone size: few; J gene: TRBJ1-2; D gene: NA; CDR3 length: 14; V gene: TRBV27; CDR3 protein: CASSLSRGELGYTF; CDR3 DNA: TGTGCCAGCAGTTTATCAAGGGGGGAGTTGGGCTACACCTTC
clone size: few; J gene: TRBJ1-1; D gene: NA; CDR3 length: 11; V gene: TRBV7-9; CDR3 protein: CASSQGTKAFF; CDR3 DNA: TGTGCCAGCAGTCAGGGTACAAAGGCTTTCTTT